This passage covers 5 T cell receptor beta chains from one sample sequenced in a study of beta chain features in type 1 diabetes. Study results and limitations: Within each of all four CD4+ subsets, Type 1 diabetes patients had TCRB CDR3s that were moderately but significantly shorter.

No antigens are known for them. Isolated RNA was reverse transcribed in full, so expressed TCRB transcripts were sequenced. Repertoires were generated with immunoSEQ multiplex PCR, while TCRdb's copy carries only in-frame clones and drops some. This table holds 280,000 or so clones, 15% found once. The sample consisted of naive CD4+ T cells from blood. Every receptor here comes from a man between 18 and 29 years old with type 1 diabetes.

The gene calls are TRBV25-1 and TRBJ2-1; D is possibly TRBD2 (6 bases). Germline CDR1 and CDR2: MGHDK and SYGVNS. The CDR3 is 15 residues long. Between the trimmed V and J ends, which lost 2 bases and 7 bases, there was a span of 15 bases. In DNA form, the CDR3 reads TGTGCCAGCAGTGAACTGGGGGGAACTTTTAATGAGCAGTTCTTC. Translating gives CASSELGGTFNEQFF.

The chain employs TRBV6-1 and TRBJ1-5; perhaps TRBD1 as D (6 bases). The CDR3 has 13 residues. Germline lookup yields CDR1 MNHNS and CDR2 SASEGT. Trimming cost V 5 bases and J 6 bases, with 11 bases left between them. The DNA for the CDR3 is TGTGCCAGCAGTTCCTCGGACAGTCAGCCCCAGCATTTT. It codes for CASSSSDSQPQHF.

The chain uses TRBV27 and TRBJ2-7; 7 bases map to TRBD1. CDR3 length: 13 residues. Unmatched junction bases numbered 4, after V lost 6 bases and J lost 2 bases. The V gene's germline CDR1 is MNHEY and CDR2 SMNVEV (reference sequence). This chain's CDR3 is CASRRDRTYEQYF. CDR3 sequence (DNA): TGTGCCAGCAGACGGGACAGAACCTACGAGCAGTACTTC.

The table lists this clone with a few counts. CDR3 residues: CASSSPSKLAAGRTQYF. The CDR3 bases are TGTGCCAGCAGTTCGCCCTCTAAACTAGCGGCGGGGCGGACCCAGTACTTC. V gene TRBV28 combines with J gene TRBJ2-5, with 8 bases lining up with TRBD2. The CDR3 has 17 amino acids. V was clipped by 4 bases and J by 7 bases; unmatched bases: 17. The germline V gene has CDR1 MDHEN and CDR2 SYDVKM.

The chain joins TRBV5-1 to TRBJ2-3, with D possibly matching TRBD2 (5 bases). The V end lost 7 bases, the J end lost 5 bases, and 20 bases lay between the germline ends. This CDR3 region has 15 residues. CDR1 is SGHRS and CDR2 is YFSETQ in the germline V gene. CDR3 in DNA: TGCGCCAGCTTTCGGGATGGGAGAAGCGGAGATACGCAGTATTTT. It translates to CASFRDGRSGDTQYF.